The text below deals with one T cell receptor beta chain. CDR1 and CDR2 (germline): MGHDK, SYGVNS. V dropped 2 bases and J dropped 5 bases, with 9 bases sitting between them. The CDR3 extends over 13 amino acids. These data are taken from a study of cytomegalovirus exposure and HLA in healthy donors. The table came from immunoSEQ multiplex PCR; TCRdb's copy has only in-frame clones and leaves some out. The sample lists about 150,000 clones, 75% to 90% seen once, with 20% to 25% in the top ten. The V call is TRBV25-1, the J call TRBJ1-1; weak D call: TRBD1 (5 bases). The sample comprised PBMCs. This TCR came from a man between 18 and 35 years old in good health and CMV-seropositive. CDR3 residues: CASSEQGITEAFF. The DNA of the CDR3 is TGTGCCAGCAGTGAACAGGGTATAACTGAAGCTTTCTTT.